A single sample gave rise to the 3 T cell receptor beta chains below, sequenced in a study of Ad26.COV2.S vaccination and SARS-CoV-2 variants. Some clones are missing from TCRdb's copy, which holds only in-frame ones; the method was immunoSEQ multiplex PCR. The table includes 350,000 to 500,000 clones, approximately 89% detected once. Treatment indicated: 15 to 20 received Ad26.COV2.S at low or high dose, single or two shots; about 5 received placebo; per-sample allocation not given. After the first vaccine or placebo injection, samples were drawn on day 63. The source material was peripheral blood, sampled in a trial of Ad26.COV2.S vaccine versus placebo. All receptors come from a person aged 18-65 years who received the Ad26.COV2.S COVID-19 vaccine or a placebo.

The chain joins TRBV5-1 to TRBJ2-7; 9 bases map to TRBD2. The ends lost 0 bases at V and 2 bases at J; junction bases unmatched: 6. The germline CDR1 and CDR2 sequences are SGHRS and YFSETQ. The CDR3 consists of 16 residues. CDR3 bases: TGCGCCAGCAGCTTGGCCAGGGGACTAGCTGCCTACGAGCAGTACTTC. It codes for CASSLARGLAAYEQYF.

The J gene is TRBJ2-7, the V gene TRBV27; 12 bases are shared with TRBD2. Germline V gene lookup returns CDR1 MNHEY and CDR2 SMNVEV (reference sequence). This CDR3 region has 14 residues. The J segment lost 9 bases and the V segment lost 8 bases, leaving 11 bases of the junction unmatched. The CDR3: CASGLAGGELGQYV. CDR3 nucleotides: TGTGCCAGCGGCCTAGCGGGAGGGGAATTGGGGCAGTACGTC.

The chain combines TRBV7-2 with TRBJ2-3, with 9 bases that match TRBD2. Germline values: CDR1 SGHTA, CDR2 FQGNSA. V lost 5 bases, J lost 5 bases, and 11 bases stayed unmatched. The CDR3 has 16 amino acids. CDR3 sequence reads: CASSPRLAGAQDTQYF. CDR3 sequence (DNA): TGTGCCAGCAGCCCACGATTAGCGGGGGCCCAAGATACGCAGTATTTT.